These T cell receptor beta chains were read from a single sample in a study of beta chain features in type 1 diabetes. Sequencing was performed with immunoSEQ multiplex PCR; in TCRdb, only in-frame clones are kept and a portion is missing. The sample lists about 150,000 clones, roughly 10% occurring once. Input material: central memory CD4+ T cells from blood. Receptors were obtained from a man aged 18 to 29 in good health. The CDR3 runs from the conserved cysteine through the conserved F or W. Each record gives: V gene, D gene, clone size, J gene, CDR3 DNA, CDR3 protein. The D gene is left open where the match is weak. Part of the rows lack a size; the others show once, few, many or a class for expanded clones.

v_gene: TRBV29-1; d_gene: -; abundance: many; j_gene: TRBJ2-3; CDR3nt: TGCAGCGCAGGGACAGATACGCAGTATTTT; CDR3aa: CSAGTDTQYF
v_gene: TRBV7-9; d_gene: -; abundance: -; j_gene: TRBJ1-1; CDR3nt: TGTGCCAGCAGCTTCACCTCTAACGGGGCCCCTGAAGCTTTCTTT; CDR3aa: CASSFTSNGAPEAFF
v_gene: TRBV19; d_gene: -; abundance: -; j_gene: TRBJ2-6; CDR3nt: TGTGCCAGTAGTACAGGGAACTCTGGGGCCAACGTCCTGACTTTC; CDR3aa: CASSTGNSGANVLTF
v_gene: TRBV10-3; d_gene: -; abundance: -; j_gene: TRBJ2-3; CDR3nt: TGTGCCATCAGCCTAGCGACCCGGGATACGCAGTATTTT; CDR3aa: CAISLATRDTQYF
v_gene: TRBV5-4; d_gene: -; abundance: -; j_gene: TRBJ2-7; CDR3nt: TGTGCCAGCAGCTTGCCAGCAGGGCGCGAGCAGTACTTC; CDR3aa: CASSLPAGREQYF
v_gene: TRBV5-1; d_gene: -; abundance: few; j_gene: TRBJ2-2; CDR3nt: TGCGCCAGCAGCGGGATAGGATCCGGGGAGCTGTTTTTT; CDR3aa: CASSGIGSGELFF
v_gene: TRBV13; d_gene: -; abundance: many; j_gene: TRBJ2-4; CDR3nt: TGTGCCAGCTCCGAGGCCAAAAACATTCAGTACTTC; CDR3aa: CASSEAKNIQYF
v_gene: TRBV15; d_gene: -; abundance: many; j_gene: TRBJ1-1; CDR3nt: TGTGCCACCAGCAGAGATCCTGGGCCAGGGACTGAAGCTTTCTTT; CDR3aa: CATSRDPGPGTEAFF
v_gene: TRBV7-2; d_gene: -; abundance: -; j_gene: TRBJ2-2; CDR3nt: TGTGCCAGCAGCTTAGAGGCAGGGAGGCGGGAGCTGTTTTTT; CDR3aa: CASSLEAGRRELFF
v_gene: TRBV2; d_gene: -; abundance: -; j_gene: TRBJ2-7; CDR3nt: TGTGCCAGCAGTCCATTATCGGGGATTTACGAGCAGTACTTC; CDR3aa: CASSPLSGIYEQYF
v_gene: TRBV7-9; d_gene: -; abundance: -; j_gene: TRBJ2-1; CDR3nt: TGTGCCAGCAGCTGGCCCGGGGTATACAATGAGCAGTTCTTC; CDR3aa: CASSWPGVYNEQFF
v_gene: TRBV29-1; d_gene: TRBD1; abundance: -; j_gene: TRBJ1-5; CDR3nt: TGCAGCGTGATAGCCGGGACAGGGGGCGGTCAGCCCCAGCATTTT; CDR3aa: CSVIAGTGGGQPQHF
v_gene: TRBV7-9; d_gene: TRBD2; abundance: many; j_gene: TRBJ2-2; CDR3nt: TGTGCCAGCAATCCCCCGGGACTAGTGACCGGGGAGCTGTTTTTT; CDR3aa: CASNPPGLVTGELFF
v_gene: TRBV12-2; d_gene: -; abundance: -; j_gene: TRBJ2-3; CDR3nt: TGTGCAAGTCGCTTTATGGGGGCGAGGGGCACAGATACGCAGTATTTT; CDR3aa: CASRFMGARGTDTQYF
v_gene: TRBV4-3; d_gene: -; abundance: medium-sized; j_gene: TRBJ2-7; CDR3nt: TGCGCCAGCAGCCAGACTAGTAAGAGCTCCTACGAGCAGTACTTC; CDR3aa: CASSQTSKSSYEQYF
v_gene: TRBV28; d_gene: TRBD1; abundance: many; j_gene: TRBJ2-4; CDR3nt: TGTGCCAGCAACACGGGACAGGGGCGCAACATTCAGTACTTC; CDR3aa: CASNTGQGRNIQYF
v_gene: TRBV29-1; d_gene: -; abundance: -; j_gene: TRBJ2-2; CDR3nt: TGCAGCGTTGAACCCTCGAACACCGGGGAGCTGTTTTTT; CDR3aa: CSVEPSNTGELFF
v_gene: TRBV28; d_gene: TRBD1; abundance: few; j_gene: TRBJ2-7; CDR3nt: TGTGCCAGCAGGACAGGGGGCAGCGACGAGCAGTACTTC; CDR3aa: CASRTGGSDEQYF
v_gene: TRBV29-1; d_gene: -; abundance: -; j_gene: TRBJ2-3; CDR3nt: TGCAGCGTTGAAAGGGCAGATACGCAGTATTTT; CDR3aa: CSVERADTQYF
v_gene: TRBV9; d_gene: -; abundance: few; j_gene: TRBJ1-1; CDR3nt: TGTGCCAGCAGCGTAGCTACAGGAATCCGTAAGGACACTGAAGCTTTCTTT; CDR3aa: CASSVATGIRKDTEAFF
v_gene: TRBV18; d_gene: TRBD1; abundance: few; j_gene: TRBJ2-7; CDR3nt: TGTGCCAGCGCTGGGACAGGGGTTCGCGAGCAGTACTTC; CDR3aa: CASAGTGVREQYF
v_gene: TRBV7-9; d_gene: -; abundance: -; j_gene: TRBJ1-4; CDR3nt: TGTGCCAGCAGCTTAACCGGGGCCAATTTTGAAAAACTGTTTTTT; CDR3aa: CASSLTGANFEKLFF
v_gene: TRBV7-2; d_gene: -; abundance: few; j_gene: TRBJ2-1; CDR3nt: TGTGCCAGCAGCTTGAGCTCCGTACGGGATGAGCAGTTCTTC; CDR3aa: CASSLSSVRDEQFF
v_gene: TRBV2; d_gene: -; abundance: -; j_gene: TRBJ2-4; CDR3nt: TGTGCCAGCAGCTATCAAAACATTCAGTACTTC; CDR3aa: CASSYQNIQYF
v_gene: TRBV11-1; d_gene: TRBD1; abundance: few; j_gene: TRBJ2-7; CDR3nt: TGTGCCAGCAGCTACCGGGACAGGGGCGACGAGCAGTACTTC; CDR3aa: CASSYRDRGDEQYF
v_gene: TRBV28; d_gene: -; abundance: -; j_gene: TRBJ2-3; CDR3nt: TGTGCCAGCAGTTCGTTGGGGTCGAAGGATACGCAGTATTTT; CDR3aa: CASSSLGSKDTQYF
v_gene: TRBV4-3; d_gene: -; abundance: few; j_gene: TRBJ2-1; CDR3nt: TGCGCCAGCAGCCAATCGGGGGCCCTAATTTACAATGAGCAGTTCTTC; CDR3aa: CASSQSGALIYNEQFF
v_gene: TRBV18; d_gene: -; abundance: -; j_gene: TRBJ2-3; CDR3nt: TGTGCCAGCTCACCACCCGAAAACACAGATACGCAGTATTTT; CDR3aa: CASSPPENTDTQYF
v_gene: TRBV7-9; d_gene: -; abundance: -; j_gene: TRBJ1-2; CDR3nt: TGTGCCAGCAGCTGGCAGGGGCGAGATTCCTATGGCTACACCTTC; CDR3aa: CASSWQGRDSYGYTF
v_gene: TRBV28; d_gene: -; abundance: few; j_gene: TRBJ2-2; CDR3nt: TGTGCCAGCACCCCGGGACATAGGAACACCGGGGAGCTGTTTTTT; CDR3aa: CASTPGHRNTGELFF
v_gene: TRBV5-6; d_gene: TRBD1; abundance: -; j_gene: TRBJ2-5; CDR3nt: TGTGCCAGCAGCTTGGTAGGGACAGGGCAAGAGACCCAGTACTTC; CDR3aa: CASSLVGTGQETQYF
v_gene: TRBV5-1; d_gene: -; abundance: few; j_gene: TRBJ2-1; CDR3nt: TGCGCCAGCAGCTTGGAGGGGCGGGTCAATGAGCAGTTCTTC; CDR3aa: CASSLEGRVNEQFF
v_gene: TRBV6-6; d_gene: -; abundance: many; j_gene: TRBJ1-1; CDR3nt: TGTGCCAGCAGTTACGAATCAGGGTTCACTGAAGCTTTCTTT; CDR3aa: CASSYESGFTEAFF
v_gene: TRBV5-4; d_gene: -; abundance: -; j_gene: TRBJ2-4; CDR3nt: TGTGCCAGCAGCTTGCCCCGTACACAGACGACCAAAAACATTCAGTACTTC; CDR3aa: CASSLPRTQTTKNIQYF
v_gene: TRBV6-5; d_gene: -; abundance: few; j_gene: TRBJ2-5; CDR3nt: TGTGCCAGCCTAATTCGGTACCAAGAGACCCAGTACTTC; CDR3aa: CASLIRYQETQYF
v_gene: TRBV29-1; d_gene: -; abundance: few; j_gene: TRBJ1-1; CDR3nt: TGCAGCGGTGGACCGCTGAACACTGAAGCTTTCTTT; CDR3aa: CSGGPLNTEAFF
v_gene: TRBV28; d_gene: -; abundance: -; j_gene: TRBJ2-7; CDR3nt: TGTGCCAGCAGTCCCGGGCACTACGAGCAGTACTTC; CDR3aa: CASSPGHYEQYF
v_gene: TRBV29-1; d_gene: -; abundance: -; j_gene: TRBJ2-3; CDR3nt: TGCAGCGTTGAAAGTTCAGGGGGCACAGATACGCAGTATTTT; CDR3aa: CSVESSGGTDTQYF
v_gene: TRBV7-2; d_gene: TRBD2; abundance: few; j_gene: TRBJ2-7; CDR3nt: TGTGCCAGCAGCTTAGGGCGCCTAGCGGGAGGCTACGAGCAGTACTTC; CDR3aa: CASSLGRLAGGYEQYF
v_gene: TRBV15; d_gene: -; abundance: few; j_gene: TRBJ1-5; CDR3nt: TGTGCCACCAGCAGAGACCGGCAAGCCCAGCCCCAGCATTTT; CDR3aa: CATSRDRQAQPQHF
v_gene: TRBV4-1; d_gene: TRBD1; abundance: -; j_gene: TRBJ1-1; CDR3nt: TGCGCCAGCAGCCAACAGGGGGTAAATCAAGCTTTCTTT; CDR3aa: CASSQQGVNQAFF
v_gene: TRBV28; d_gene: -; abundance: -; j_gene: TRBJ2-7; CDR3nt: TGTGCCAGCAGTTTACCGCCCTACTACGAGCAGTACTTC; CDR3aa: CASSLPPYYEQYF
v_gene: TRBV5-6; d_gene: -; abundance: -; j_gene: TRBJ1-1; CDR3nt: TGTGCCAGCAGCTCACAGAACATGAACACTGAAGCTTTCTTT; CDR3aa: CASSSQNMNTEAFF
v_gene: TRBV30; d_gene: -; abundance: few; j_gene: TRBJ2-7; CDR3nt: TGTGCCTGGAGTCAGATCTACGAGCAGTACTTC; CDR3aa: CAWSQIYEQYF
v_gene: TRBV19; d_gene: -; abundance: few; j_gene: TRBJ2-4; CDR3nt: TGTGCCAGTAGTATCTGGGACCGAGGAAACATTCAGTACTTC; CDR3aa: CASSIWDRGNIQYF
v_gene: TRBV4-1; d_gene: TRBD1; abundance: few; j_gene: TRBJ1-5; CDR3nt: TGCGCCAGCAGCCAAGAACCCAGGGGGCATCAGCCCCAGCATTTT; CDR3aa: CASSQEPRGHQPQHF
v_gene: TRBV28; d_gene: TRBD2; abundance: few; j_gene: TRBJ2-1; CDR3nt: TGTGCCAGCAGGATCCGGACTAGCGACAACAATGAGCAGTTCTTC; CDR3aa: CASRIRTSDNNEQFF
v_gene: TRBV29-1; d_gene: TRBD2; abundance: few; j_gene: TRBJ2-3; CDR3nt: TGCAGCGTGTTAGCGGGGGGGCCGGGAGATACGCAGTATTTT; CDR3aa: CSVLAGGPGDTQYF
v_gene: TRBV30; d_gene: TRBD1; abundance: -; j_gene: TRBJ1-6; CDR3nt: TGTGCCTGGAAGGGGCCGGGACAGATAAATTCACCCCTCCACTTT; CDR3aa: CAWKGPGQINSPLHF
v_gene: TRBV20-1; d_gene: -; abundance: few; j_gene: TRBJ2-5; CDR3nt: TGCAGTGCTAGCATTCAAGAGACCCAGTACTTC; CDR3aa: CSASIQETQYF
v_gene: TRBV7-2; d_gene: TRBD2; abundance: -; j_gene: TRBJ2-2; CDR3nt: TGTGCCAGCAGCTTAGCGCTAGCGGGAGCCGGCGGGGAGCTGTTTTTT; CDR3aa: CASSLALAGAGGELFF
v_gene: TRBV29-1; d_gene: -; abundance: -; j_gene: TRBJ2-7; CDR3nt: TGCAGCGTTGAAGGATCTAGCGTATCGGACTACGAGCAGTACTTC; CDR3aa: CSVEGSSVSDYEQYF
v_gene: TRBV6-6; d_gene: -; abundance: few; j_gene: TRBJ2-7; CDR3nt: TGTGCCAGCACACAATCGGGACGGAACTACGAGCAGTACTTC; CDR3aa: CASTQSGRNYEQYF